The 28 T cell receptor beta chains listed next were all sequenced from one sample in a study of regulatory T cells in long-lasting Graves disease. Arm-PCR with iRepertoire HTBI primers amplified the CDR3 regions for these TCR beta libraries. TCRdb re-called the multiplex PCR reads with MiXCR, one entry per CDR3 protein. The sample includes about 470,000 distinct CDR3 sequences, roughly 17% of them seen just once. Sample time point: newly diagnosed GD, antithyroid drugs for less than 3 months. PBMC RNA served as the TCR library source. A further study also used this sample, focusing on T cells in Graves' hyperthyroidism and ophthalmopathy.

The material sequenced was peripheral blood mononuclear cells (PBMCs), taken at new diagnosis, from a patient treated with antithyroid drugs. These receptors all come from a middle-aged man with Graves disease.

Ten or more counts support this clonotype. J is TRBJ1-5 and V is TRBV3-1; D remains unclear. Trimming removed 0 bases from V and 1 base from J, with 7 bases in between. The CDR3 runs to 15 residues. Germline CDR1 LGHDT, CDR2 YNNKEL (reference sequence). The CDR3 is CASSQDLASNQPQHF. CDR3 nucleotides: TGTGCCAGCAGCCAAGATCTGGCCAGCAATCAGCCCCAGCATTTT.

This clonotype came up many times. The chain combines TRBV6-5 with TRBJ1-5; TRBD1 matches 9 bases. The germline CDR1 and CDR2 sequences are MNHEY and SVGAGI. The CDR3 extends over 15 amino acids. The junction had 6 bases not matched to a gene; V was cut back by 2 bases and J by 7 bases. CDR3 sequence reads: CASSYTPTGGQPQHF. CDR3 DNA: TGTGCCAGCAGTTACACCCCGACAGGGGGACAGCCCCAGCATTTT.

The rearrangement uses TRBV7-3 and TRBJ2-3; D is unclear. CDR1 and CDR2 from the germline V gene are SGHTA and FQGTGA. The V end was cut by 3 bases, the J end by 4 bases, with 14 bases between. The CDR3 is 15 amino acids. The CDR3 sequence: CASSLSRNGADTQYF. As DNA, the CDR3 is TGTGCCAGCAGCTTGAGTAGAAATGGAGCAGATACGCAGTATTTT.

In its sample, this clonotype was seen many times. V is TRBV29-1 and J is TRBJ2-1, with a weak D call TRBD2 (6 bases). Germline V gene data show CDR1 as SQVTM and CDR2 as ANQGSEA. The CDR3 contains 16 residues. Between the trimmed V and J ends, which lost 4 bases and 0 bases, there was a span of 16 bases. The CDR3 DNA follows: TGCAGCGTTGGAGGGGAGGCCGGAAGCTCCTACAATGAGCAGTTCTTC. Translated: CSVGGEAGSSYNEQFF.

As to this clonotype: One end of the junction does not line up with germline, which may come from a read error. This chain links TRBV18 with TRBJ2-5; D gene uncertain. There are 13 residues in the CDR3. The germline gives CDR1 KGHSH, CDR2 LQKENI. The CDR3 is CASSPNYQGTQYF. CDR3 bases: TGTGCCAGCTCACCTAATTACCAAGGGACCCAGTACTTC.

The genes are TRBV24-1 and TRBJ2-3; D not certain. The CDR3 runs 14 residues. The germline V and J ends were trimmed by 3 bases and 5 bases, with 11 bases remaining between them. Germline CDR1 is KGHDR and CDR2 is SFDVKD. CDR3 coding DNA: TGTGCCACCAGTGATAAGCTGACCGGAGATACGCAGTATTTT. Translated: CATSDKLTGDTQYF.

This clonotype has ten or more counts. V and J are TRBV12-3 or TRBV12-4 and TRBJ2-5; D is undetermined. The CDR3 loop spans 14 amino acids. V was pared by 6 bases and J by 3 bases, with 14 bases between. As DNA, the CDR3 is TGTGCCAGCAGCCCTAAAAGCCGAGAAGAGACCCAGTACTTC. Protein sequence: CASSPKSREETQYF.

This clonotype was counted many times. The J gene is TRBJ2-1, the V gene TRBV2; D may match TRBD1 or TRBD2 (5 bases each). The CDR3 has 14 residues. Germline values: CDR1 SNHLY, CDR2 FYNNEI. V was clipped by 7 bases and J by 10 bases, with 20 bases between them. The CDR3 DNA reads TGTGCCAGCACGGCAAGCGAGGGGAATTGGGAGCAGTTCTTC. Protein sequence: CASTASEGNWEQFF.

The DNA of the CDR3 is TGTGCCAGCAGCTTGGTAGGTAGCGCGGAGCAGTTCTTC. It translates to CASSLVGSAEQFF. The chain recombines TRBV5-5 with TRBJ2-1; D possibly corresponds to TRBD2 (5 bases). Germline V lookup: CDR1 SGHKS, CDR2 YYEKEE (reference sequence). V gave up 0 bases and J gave up 10 bases, with 11 bases separating them. The CDR3 runs to 13 residues.

This clonotype was observed a few times. CDR3 in amino acids: CASRNRGGQSDQPQHF. CDR3 nucleotide sequence: TGTGCCAGCAGAAACCGGGGGGGGCAAAGCGATCAGCCCCAGCATTTT. The chain is built from TRBV12-3 or TRBV12-4 and TRBJ1-5, with D perhaps matching TRBD1 (6 bases). The CDR3 has 16 amino acids. V lost 6 bases and J 5 bases, leaving 20 bases between the germline ends.

This clonotype was recorded at least ten times. The chain employs TRBV27 and TRBJ1-1; 7 nucleotides match TRBD1. The CDR3 consists of 13 residues. Germline CDR1 is MNHEY and CDR2 is SMNVEV (reference sequence). V was pared by 5 bases and J by 2 bases, with 2 bases of the junction left unmatched. Written as DNA, the CDR3 is TGTGCCAGCAGTACAGGGGTTAACACTGAAGCTTTCTTT. This encodes CASSTGVNTEAFF.

The sample holds many counts of this clonotype. The chain combines TRBV5-1 with TRBJ1-1, with a weak D call TRBD1 (5 bases). Germline V lookup: CDR1 SGHRS, CDR2 YFSETQ. Deletions cut 6 bases from V and 1 base from J, with 16 bases between. The CDR3 contains 15 residues. In DNA, the CDR3 is TGCGCCAGCACCGTAGGGGCCAGGTCGAACACTGAAGCTTTCTTT. Encoded protein: CASTVGARSNTEAFF.

The sample holds many counts of this clonotype. The chain uses TRBV28 and TRBJ2-3; 11 bases match TRBD2. From germline, CDR1 is MDHEN and CDR2 SYDVKM. This CDR3 comprises 20 residues. V lost 5 bases to trimming and J lost 0 bases; unmatched junction nucleotides: 16. CDR3 DNA sequence: TGTGCCAGCAGTGAGGCCGGGACTAGCGGACTTCCAACTAGCACAGATACGCAGTATTTT. This gives the protein CASSEAGTSGLPTSTDTQYF.

In this sample, this clonotype turned up many times. V is TRBV29-1 and J is TRBJ2-5; D is perhaps TRBD1 (6 bases). The CDR3 is 12 residues long. With 4 bases removed from V and 5 bases from J, the gap between germline ends came to 11 bases. Germline CDR1 and CDR2: SQVTM and ANQGSEA. The CDR3 sequence is CSVVIQGETQYF. The CDR3 DNA sequence: TGCAGCGTTGTTATTCAGGGGGAGACCCAGTACTTC.

This chain uses TRBV6-5 with TRBJ2-7; 7 bases are a match to TRBD1. The ends lost 0 bases at V and 5 bases at J; junction bases unmatched: 7. Germline values: CDR1 MNHEY, CDR2 SVGAGI. The CDR3 length is 15 residues. CDR3 bases: TGTGCCAGCAGTTACTCAGGACAGGAGCAGCACGAGCAGTACTTC. This codes for CASSYSGQEQHEQYF.

This clonotype was observed at least ten times. The chain carries TRBV12-3 or TRBV12-4 and TRBJ2-3; D gene uncertain. The CDR3 is made up of 12 amino acids. V lost 5 bases, J lost 7 bases, and 10 bases lay in between. CDR3 sequence reads: CASSQGFNTQYF. CDR3 DNA: TGTGCCAGCAGTCAAGGCTTTAATACGCAGTATTTT.

On this clonotype: This could be a read error, since a much larger clone is one nucleotide away. The CDR3 carries no conserved terminal phenylalanine or tryptophan, so it likely arises from a read error. This chain links TRBV7-3 with TRBJ2-1, with 7 bases aligning to TRBD2. The CDR3 contains 14 residues. Germline CDR1 and CDR2: SGHTA and FQGTGA. Trimming took 2 bases from V and 9 from J; bases not matched to a gene: 7. CDR3 protein: CASSLGGGGGEQFV. The CDR3 nucleotides read TGTGCCAGCAGCTTAGGGGGGGGAGGTGGTGAGCAGTTCGTC.

The table lists this clonotype with many counts. Sequence at one end of the junction differs from germline and may be a read error. This CDR3 reads CSAREAGSYEQYF. CDR3 DNA: TGCAGTGCGAGAGAGGCGGGCTCCTACGAGCAGTACTTC. The V call is TRBV20-1, the J call TRBJ2-7; D is possibly TRBD2 (5 bases). Per germline, CDR1 DFQATT and CDR2 SNEGSKA (reference sequence). The CDR3 extends over 13 amino acids.

This clonotype occurred many times. The V and J genes are TRBV10-3 and TRBJ2-1; 8 positions agree with TRBD2. Germline loops: CDR1 ENHRY, CDR2 SYGVKD. This CDR3 spans 15 amino acids. V lost 3 bases, J lost 5 bases, and 6 bases stayed unmatched. CDR3 sequence reads: CAISDGLAENNEQFF. CDR3 nucleotide sequence: TGTGCCATCAGTGACGGACTAGCAGAAAACAATGAGCAGTTCTTC.

In its sample, this clonotype was seen many times. The V call is TRBV11-1, the J call TRBJ1-3, with D maybe TRBD1 (5 bases). Per the germline V gene, CDR1 is SGHAT and CDR2 is FQDESV (reference sequence). The CDR3 is 15 amino acids. Trimming stripped 3 bases from V and 4 bases from J, with 13 bases between. The CDR3 here is CASSLEWGTGNTIYF. The CDR3, as DNA: TGTGCCAGCAGCTTGGAGTGGGGGACCGGAAACACCATATATTTT.

This clonotype has a handful of counts. This rearrangement joins TRBV27 to TRBJ1-2; a possible D gene is TRBD1 (6 bases). The germline CDR1 and CDR2 sequences are MNHEY and SMNVEV (reference sequence). The CDR3 consists of 15 residues. V was trimmed by 5 bases and J by 3 bases, leaving 16 bases between them. The CDR3 sequence is CASSPRTAGYYGYTF. The CDR3 DNA sequence: TGTGCCAGCAGTCCCCGGACAGCGGGTTACTATGGCTACACCTTC.

This clonotype was counted at least ten times. The chain uses TRBV11-3 and TRBJ2-1; 14 bases map to TRBD2. Germline V gives CDR1 SGHNT, CDR2 YENEEA. The CDR3 runs to 17 residues. J was trimmed by 6 bases and V by 1 base; bases with no gene match: 5. CDR3 nucleotide sequence: TGTGCCAGCAGCTTAGCCTGGACTAGCGGGAGGTCCAATGAGCAGTTCTTC. This sequence encodes CASSLAWTSGRSNEQFF. Together with reference TRBV11-3 and TRBJ2-1, the CDR3 gives the full variable domain: EAGVVQSPRYKIIEKKQPVAFWCNPISGHNTLYWYLQNLGQGPELLIRYENEEAVDDSQLPKDRFSAERLKGVDSTLKIQPAELGDSAVYLCASSLAWTSGRSNEQFFGPGTRLTVL.

This clonotype was counted only a few times. The chain uses TRBV12-3 or TRBV12-4 and TRBJ1-1; a possible D gene is TRBD1 (5 bases). This CDR3 spans 13 amino acids. The V and J ends lost 6 bases and 5 bases respectively, with 13 bases between them. The CDR3 protein is CASRIDRGTEAFF. CDR3 sequence (DNA): TGTGCCAGCAGGATCGACCGGGGGACTGAAGCTTTCTTT.

This clonotype was seen a handful of times. The chain combines TRBV10-2 with TRBJ2-1, with 13 positions matching TRBD2. Trimming cost V 6 bases and J 7 bases; bases outside gene matches: 6. Per germline, CDR1 WSHSY and CDR2 SAAADI. The CDR3 covers 15 residues. In nucleotides, the CDR3 is TGCGCCAGCAGACTGGAGGGACTAGCGGGAAATGAGCAGTTCTTC. It encodes CASRLEGLAGNEQFF.

In its sample, this clonotype was seen many times. The rearrangement joins TRBV10-1 to TRBJ2-3; D gene unclear. The germline V and J ends were trimmed by 4 bases and 3 bases, with 11 bases remaining between them. This CDR3 region has 14 residues. Per the germline V gene, CDR1 is WNHNN and CDR2 is SYGVQD (reference sequence). CDR3 sequence reads: CASSAVVATDTQYF. The CDR3 region has the DNA TGCGCCAGCAGTGCCGTTGTTGCTACAGATACGCAGTATTTT.

This clonotype showed up many times. CDR3 coding DNA: TGTGCCAGCAGTTTAACCGGGACAGGGCGTTACGAGCAGTACTTC. This codes for CASSLTGTGRYEQYF. The rearrangement links TRBV28 to TRBJ2-7, with TRBD1 identical over 9 bases. Trimming at V came to 2 bases and at J to 4 bases, leaving 6 bases not matched to a gene. Germline CDR1 and CDR2: MDHEN and SYDVKM. CDR3 length: 15 amino acids.

This clonotype was seen many times. This sequence joins TRBV13 and TRBJ2-2; no reliable D call. The CDR3 is 15 residues long. Looked up from germline, CDR1 is PRHDT and CDR2 is FYEKMQ (reference sequence). V dropped 1 base and J dropped 6 bases, with 12 bases sitting between them. The DNA of the CDR3 is TGTGCCAGCAGCTTAGCGGTTACTCCCTCCGGGGAGCTGTTTTTT. Its translation is CASSLAVTPSGELFF.

In its sample, this clonotype was seen many times. The chain uses TRBV11-2 and TRBJ2-1; maybe TRBD1 (5 bases). V was cut by 5 bases and J by 8 bases, with 10 bases left in between. The germline CDR1 and CDR2 sequences are SGHAT and FQNNGV. This CDR3 has 12 amino acids. This CDR3 is CASSLGVDEQFF. The CDR3 bases are TGTGCCAGCAGCCTAGGGGTAGATGAGCAGTTCTTC.